Described below is a single T cell receptor beta chain sequence and its context. The V end was cut by 4 bases, the J end by 1 base, with 10 bases between. The CDR3 totals 13 residues. Germline CDR1 DFQATT, CDR2 SNEGSKA (reference sequence). TCRdb re-analysed the RT-PCR reads in MiXCR, keeping a single row per CDR3 protein. In the table there are 550,000 to 750,000 distinct CDR3 sequences, over 12% of which are singletons. The sequenced material came from memory CD4+ T cells from blood. This TCR came from a female donor in good health, serving as a healthy control. The chain joins TRBV20-1 to TRBJ1-1; D is undetermined. This chain's CDR3 is CSATIGGNTEAFF. CDR3 coding DNA: TGCAGTGCTACCATAGGAGGGAACACTGAAGCTTTCTTT.